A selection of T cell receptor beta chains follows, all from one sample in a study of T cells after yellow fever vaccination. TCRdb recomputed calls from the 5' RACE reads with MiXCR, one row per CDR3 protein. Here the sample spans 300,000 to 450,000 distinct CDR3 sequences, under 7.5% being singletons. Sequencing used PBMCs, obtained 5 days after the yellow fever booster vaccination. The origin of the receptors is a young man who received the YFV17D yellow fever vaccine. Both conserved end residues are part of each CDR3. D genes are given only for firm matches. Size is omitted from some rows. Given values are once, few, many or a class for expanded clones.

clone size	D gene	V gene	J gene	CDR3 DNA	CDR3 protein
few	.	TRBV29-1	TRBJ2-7	TGCAGCGTTAAGCGGGACACCATCTACGAGCAGTACTTC	CSVKRDTIYEQYF
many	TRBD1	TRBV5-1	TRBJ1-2	TGCGCCAGCAGCTTTGCTAGGACAGGGGAAAGCTACACCTTC	CASSFARTGESYTF
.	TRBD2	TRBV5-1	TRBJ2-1	TGCGCCAGCAGCTTGGTCTGGACTAGCGGGGTTCCGAGGGATGAGCAGTTCTTC	CASSLVWTSGVPRDEQFF
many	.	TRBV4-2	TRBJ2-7	TGTGCCAGCAGCCAAGAAGCCCTTGGGACGGCGACCTACGAGCAGTACTTC	CASSQEALGTATYEQYF
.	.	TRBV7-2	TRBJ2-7	TGTGCCAGCAGCTTAGAGGCGACAGGTACGGGCTACTACGAGCAGTACTTC	CASSLEATGTGYYEQYF
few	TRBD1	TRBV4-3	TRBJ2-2	TGCGCCAGCAGCAGGGACAGGGCGAACACCGGGGAGCTGTTTTTT	CASSRDRANTGELFF
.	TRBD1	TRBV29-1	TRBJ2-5	TGCAGCGTTCAACAGGGGATCGAGACCCAGTACTTC	CSVQQGIETQYF
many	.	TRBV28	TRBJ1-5	TGTGCCAGCAGAGTACAGGGCAATCAGCCCCAGCATTTT	CASRVQGNQPQHF
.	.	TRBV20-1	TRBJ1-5	TGCAGTGCTAGGTCAGACAATAGCAATCAGCCCCAGCATTTT	CSARSDNSNQPQHF
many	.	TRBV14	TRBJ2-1	TGTGCCAGCAGCGACTACAATGAGCAGTTCTTC	CASSDYNEQFF
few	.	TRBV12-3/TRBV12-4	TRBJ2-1	TGTGCCAGCAGTCAAATCTCGTGGGCGGATTCCTACAATGAGCAGTTCTTC	CASSQISWADSYNEQFF
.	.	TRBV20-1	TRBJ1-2	TGCAGTGCTAGTGAGGATTTCTATGGCTACACCTTC	CSASEDFYGYTF
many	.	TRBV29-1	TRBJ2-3	TGCAGCGTTGTCGCGCTTGGAGATACGCAGTATTTT	CSVVALGDTQYF
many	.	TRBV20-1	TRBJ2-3	TGCAGTGCTAGCTCGGCGGGGCGTAGCCCGCAGTATTTT	CSASSAGRSPQYF
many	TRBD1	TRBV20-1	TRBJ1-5	TGCAGTGCCAGAGACAGGGGCTCTAGTCAGCCCCAGCATTTT	CSARDRGSSQPQHF
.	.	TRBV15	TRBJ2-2	TGTGCCACCAGCAGAGTGGCGAACACCGGGGAGCTGTTTTTT	CATSRVANTGELFF
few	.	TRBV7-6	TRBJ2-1	TGTGCCAGCAGCTTAGCGGAGGGGCGTAACAATGAGCAGTTCTTC	CASSLAEGRNNEQFF
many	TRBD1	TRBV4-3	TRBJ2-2	TGCGCCAGCAGCCAAGAGGGGGACAGCACCGGGGAGCTGTTTTTT	CASSQEGDSTGELFF
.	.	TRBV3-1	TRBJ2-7	TGTGCCAGCAGCCAAGTCAGTGGGGGCTTCTACGAGCAGTACTTC	CASSQVSGGFYEQYF
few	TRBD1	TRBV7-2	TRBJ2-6	TGTGCCAGCAGCCAACAGGGGGGCACTGGGGCCAACGTCCTGACTTTC	CASSQQGGTGANVLTF
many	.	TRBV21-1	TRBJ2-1	TGTGCCAGCAGCAAGAGGTCGCGAGAGTACAATGAGCAGTTCTTC	CASSKRSREYNEQFF
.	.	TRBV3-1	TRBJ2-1	TGTGCCAGCAGCCAGTATAGCGGTTCCCAGAATGAGCAGTTCTTC	CASSQYSGSQNEQFF
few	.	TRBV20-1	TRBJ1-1	TGCAGTGCCCAAATGGCTGGGAACACTGAAGCTTTCTTT	CSAQMAGNTEAFF
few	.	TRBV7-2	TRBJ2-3	TGTGCCAGCAGCCGTACCGCGGGACTCAGCACAGATACGCAGTATTTT	CASSRTAGLSTDTQYF
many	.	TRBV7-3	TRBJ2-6	TGTGCCAGCAGCTTTTACCCGTCTGGGGCCAACGTCCTGACTTTC	CASSFYPSGANVLTF
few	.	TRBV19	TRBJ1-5	TGTGCCAGTAGTATAGATCATTTCGTAGCCCAGCATTTT	CASSIDHFVAQHF
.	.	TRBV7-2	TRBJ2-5	TGTGCCAGCAGCGGAAGGACAGTCCCCCAGTACTTC	CASSGRTVPQYF
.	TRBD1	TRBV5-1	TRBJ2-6	TGCGCCAGCAGGCAAGGACCCCGGGACAGGGTCCCTGGGGCCAACGTCCTGACTTTC	CASRQGPRDRVPGANVLTF
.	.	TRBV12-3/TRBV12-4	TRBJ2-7	TGTGCCAGCAGTCCCGGACCAAAAGGTCAGCAGTACTTC	CASSPGPKGQQYF
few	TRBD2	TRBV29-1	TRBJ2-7	TGCAGCGTTAAGACTAGCGGGGCCAATGCGGGAGAGCAGTACTTC	CSVKTSGANAGEQYF
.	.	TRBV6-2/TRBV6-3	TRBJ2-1	TGTGCCCCGGGGCGGTATGAGCAGTTCTTC	CAPGRYEQFF
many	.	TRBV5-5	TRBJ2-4	TGTGCCAGCAGTCCCGCCGGCAGGGAGAACATTCAGTACTTC	CASSPAGRENIQYF
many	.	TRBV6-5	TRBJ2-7	TGTGCCAGCAGTTACCGTGAGGGCAGCAATTACGAGCAGTACTTC	CASSYREGSNYEQYF
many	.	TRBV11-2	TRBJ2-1	TGTGCCAGCAGCTTAATGGGACTCGACAACAATGAGCAGTTCTTC	CASSLMGLDNNEQFF
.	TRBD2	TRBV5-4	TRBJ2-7	TGTGCCAGCAGCCAAGCGGGAGTGGGCCACGAGCAGTACTTC	CASSQAGVGHEQYF
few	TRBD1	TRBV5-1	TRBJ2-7	TGCGCCAGCAGCTACCACGGGATGGGGACAGGGCTTATGTACGAGCAGTACTTC	CASSYHGMGTGLMYEQYF
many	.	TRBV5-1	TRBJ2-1	TGCGCCAGCGGACCGGGACACTCCTACAATGAGCAGTTCTTC	CASGPGHSYNEQFF
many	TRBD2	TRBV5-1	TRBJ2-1	TGCGCCAGCAGCTTGGGCCTTAGCGGGGATGAGCAGTTCTTC	CASSLGLSGDEQFF
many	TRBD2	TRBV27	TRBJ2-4	TGTGCCAGCAGGGGAGCGGGAGTTGCCAAAAACATTCAGTACTTC	CASRGAGVAKNIQYF
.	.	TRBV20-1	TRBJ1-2	TGCAGTGCTAATCAGGGGACTCGATCTCATGGCTACACCTTC	CSANQGTRSHGYTF
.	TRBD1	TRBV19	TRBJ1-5	TGTGCCAGTAGTCCGTTGACAGGGGGACCCTTGCCCCAGCATTTT	CASSPLTGGPLPQHF
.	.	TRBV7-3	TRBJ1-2	TGTGCCAGCGGACTAGGGGATGGCTACACCTTC	CASGLGDGYTF
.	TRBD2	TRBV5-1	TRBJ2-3	TGCGCCTCCCGGCGGGAGGGCCCAGATACGCAGTATTTT	CASRREGPDTQYF
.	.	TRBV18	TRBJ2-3	TGTGCCAGCTCACCCTCCGGGACCGCGACCACAGATACGCAGTATTTT	CASSPSGTATTDTQYF
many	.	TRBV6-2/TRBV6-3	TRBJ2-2	TGTGCCACTGGGATTGTAGGGGAGCTGTTTTTT	CATGIVGELFF
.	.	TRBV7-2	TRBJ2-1	TGTGCCAGCAGCCTCAGGGGGTCCGGAGGGACCCGGGGGTTCTTC	CASSLRGSGGTRGFF
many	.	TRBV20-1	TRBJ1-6	TGCAGTGCTCGGGACACCTATAATTCACCCCTCCACTTT	CSARDTYNSPLHF
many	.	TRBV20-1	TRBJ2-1	TGCAGTGCTAGCAGGGGAAGCTCCTACAATGAGCAGTTCTTC	CSASRGSSYNEQFF
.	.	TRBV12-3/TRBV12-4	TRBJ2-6	TGTGCCAGCAGCTCGAGGGTGCACAGGGCTGGGGCCAACGTCCTGACTTTC	CASSSRVHRAGANVLTF
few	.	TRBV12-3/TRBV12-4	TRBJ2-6	TGTGCCAGCACCCTTGTGGGGGCCAACGTCCTGACTTTC	CASTLVGANVLTF
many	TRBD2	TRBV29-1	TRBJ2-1	TGCAGCGTAACTAGCGGGAGAGGGCAGTTCTTC	CSVTSGRGQFF
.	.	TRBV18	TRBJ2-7	TGTGCCAGCTCTCCGGGACTCCGCTCCTACGAGCAGTACTTC	CASSPGLRSYEQYF
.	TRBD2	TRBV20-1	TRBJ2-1	TGCAGTGCTAGATCTATAGCGGGAGCGTCCGCCTACAATGAGCAGTTCTTC	CSARSIAGASAYNEQFF
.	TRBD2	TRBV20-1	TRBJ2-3	TGCAGTCAAAAGACTAGCGGGAGGGCCGCAGATACGCAGTATTTT	CSQKTSGRAADTQYF
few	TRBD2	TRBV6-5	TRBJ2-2	TGTGCCAGCAGTTTCCGGACTAGCGGAATAGCGAACACCGGGGAGCTGTTTTTT	CASSFRTSGIANTGELFF
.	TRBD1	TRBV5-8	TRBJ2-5	TGTGCCAGCAGCACTCCTCGCCGGGACAGGGGGCCGGAGACCCAGTACTTC	CASSTPRRDRGPETQYF
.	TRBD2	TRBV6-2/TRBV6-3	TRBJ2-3	TGTGCCAGCAGTTACACAGGAGGTCTAGCTAAATCACTAGCGGGATCCCCAGATACGCAGTATTTT	CASSYTGGLAKSLAGSPDTQYF
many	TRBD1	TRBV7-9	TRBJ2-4	TGTGCCAGCAGCAGAGGACAGGGGTCAATAGCCAAAAACATTCAGTACTTC	CASSRGQGSIAKNIQYF
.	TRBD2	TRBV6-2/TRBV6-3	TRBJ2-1	TGTGCCAGCAGTTACAGCGGGAAGGCCTCCTACAATGAGCAGTTCTTC	CASSYSGKASYNEQFF